Listed below are T cell receptor beta chains from one sample, sequenced in a study of cytomegalovirus exposure and HLA in healthy donors. Sequenced by immunoSEQ multiplex PCR; TCRdb stores in-frame clones only, minus some. The sample data list 180,000 or so clones. Sequenced sample: PBMCs. These receptors all stem from a boy younger than 18 in good health and CMV-seronegative. CDR3s include the opening cysteine and the closing phenylalanine or tryptophan. Fields, in order: J gene, CDR3 length, D gene, V gene, CDR3 protein, CDR3 DNA. D genes are given only for firm matches.

TRBJ2-7 | 13 | . | TRBV2 | CASSLLQAYEQYF | TGTGCCAGCAGTTTGTTACAGGCCTACGAGCAGTACTTC
TRBJ2-5 | 16 | TRBD1 | TRBV14 | CASSPTRDRGPETQYF | TGTGCCAGCAGCCCGACGCGAGACAGGGGGCCTGAGACCCAGTACTTC
TRBJ1-2 | 15 | . | TRBV5-1 | CASSLVRGRDCGYTF | TGCGCCAGCAGCTTGGTAAGGGGGAGAGACTGTGGCTACACCTTC
TRBJ2-3 | 16 | . | TRBV9 | CASSPDGVRGTDTQYF | TGTGCCAGCAGCCCCGATGGGGTAAGGGGTACAGATACGCAGTATTTT
TRBJ2-7 | 14 | . | TRBV4-1 | CASSPPGGGYEQYF | TGCGCCAGCAGCCCTCCGGGGGGCGGCTACGAGCAGTACTTC
TRBJ1-3 | 15 | . | TRBV7-6 | CASSLDRTSGNTIYF | TGTGCCAGCAGCTTAGACAGGACCTCTGGAAACACCATATATTTT
TRBJ2-7 | 16 | TRBD1 | TRBV15 | CATSPTVGDSSYEQYF | TGTGCCACCAGCCCAACGGTGGGGGACAGCTCCTACGAGCAGTACTTC
TRBJ2-1 | 14 | . | TRBV6-5 | CASRQGSSYNEQFF | TGTGCCAGCCGCCAGGGATCATCCTACAATGAGCAGTTCTTC
TRBJ1-1 | 15 | TRBD1 | TRBV7-9 | CASSFFRDRGGEAFF | TGTGCCAGCAGCTTCTTCCGGGACAGGGGCGGTGAAGCTTTCTTT
TRBJ1-1 | 13 | . | TRBV6-5 | CASSLTVNTEAFF | TGTGCCAGCAGCCTGACAGTGAACACTGAAGCTTTCTTT
TRBJ1-2 | 16 | TRBD1 | TRBV5-1 | CASSSTGGGANYGYTF | TGCGCCAGCAGCTCGACAGGGGGAGGTGCTAACTATGGCTACACCTTC
TRBJ1-1 | 13 | TRBD1 | TRBV6-1 | CASGGGDFTEAFF | TGTGCCAGCGGAGGGGGCGATTTCACTGAAGCTTTCTTT
TRBJ2-5 | 13 | . | TRBV27 | CASSHQGGETQYF | TGTGCCAGCAGCCACCAGGGTGGAGAGACCCAGTACTTC
TRBJ1-3 | 16 | . | TRBV6-1 | CASSESVGQVLNTIYF | TGTGCCAGCAGTGAATCGGTTGGGCAGGTATTGAACACCATATATTTT
TRBJ1-5 | 15 | . | TRBV7-9 | CASSLGEGPNQPQHF | TGTGCCAGCAGCTTAGGGGAGGGGCCCAATCAGCCCCAGCATTTT
TRBJ1-4 | 14 | TRBD1 | TRBV5-1 | CASSWGTGNEKLFF | TGCGCCAGCAGCTGGGGGACAGGGAATGAAAAACTGTTTTTT
TRBJ1-6 | 14 | . | TRBV9 | CASSVGAGNSPLHF | TGTGCCAGCAGCGTAGGTGCAGGGAATTCACCCCTCCACTTT
TRBJ1-1 | 14 | TRBD1 | TRBV5-1 | CASSFDRGDTEAFF | TGCGCCAGCAGCTTCGACAGGGGGGACACTGAAGCTTTCTTT
TRBJ2-7 | 16 | TRBD2 | TRBV10-3 | CAISDYGLAGGYEQYF | TGTGCCATCAGTGATTACGGACTAGCGGGGGGCTACGAGCAGTACTTC
TRBJ2-1 | 15 | TRBD1 | TRBV5-1 | CASSSPDRGYNEQFF | TGCGCCAGCAGCTCCCCGGACAGGGGTTACAATGAGCAGTTCTTC